This paragraph reports one T cell receptor beta chain. The antigen remains undetermined. The data are from a study of cytomegalovirus exposure and HLA in healthy donors. Regarding the study as a whole: It was in a later analysis that TCR association rates were seen to vary by HLA locus, highest for DRB1 and lowest for HLA-C.

Trimming cost V 8 bases and J 2 bases; bases outside gene matches: 9. Germline values: CDR1 SNHLY, CDR2 FYNNEI. This CDR3 region has 15 residues. The PCR was carried out with 60 Vbeta primers and 13 Jbeta primers. The protocol was immunoSEQ multiplex PCR, while the TCRdb copy is restricted to in-frame clones and leaves out a portion. The table has under 200,000 clones, approximately 80% seen once. V is TRBV2 and J is TRBJ2-7; 10 bases align to TRBD2. The source material was PBMCs. The TCR originated in a woman aged 45-65 years in good health and CMV-seronegative. CDR3 region: CASGLSGRAPYEQYF. CDR3 DNA sequence: TGTGCCAGCGGTTTAAGCGGGAGGGCCCCCTACGAGCAGTACTTC.